The present entry profiles one T cell receptor beta chain with its context. These data originate in a study of blood T cell repertoires in COVID-19. Turning to the study itself: Acute-phase and convalescent COVID-19 samples originated in the United States, Italy and Spain. Nucleic acid was either cDNA or gDNA, and it came from T cells, B-cell-depleted T cells, or PBMCs.

This CDR3 contains 14 residues. Germline CDR1 LGHNT, CDR2 FRNRAP. The ends were cut back, 3 bases at V and 2 bases at J, with 9 bases in the middle. As originally analysed: Nucleated cell counts were estimated from reference gene primer amplification. Clones were read by immunoSEQ multiplex PCR, and TCRdb kept only the in-frame ones, dropping some. V and J calls and clone size come straight from that table; D and trimming were deduced from the DNA. Found here are approximately 83,000 clones, 60% to 85% of them singletons; the top ten hold about 10%. The sequence derives from a woman aged 80 or older with acute or convalescent COVID-19. V is TRBV12-5 and J is TRBJ2-3; D is possibly TRBD2 (5 bases). The sample taken for sequencing was peripheral blood. This chain's CDR3 is CASGFEGYTDTQYF. The CDR3 DNA reads TGTGCTAGTGGTTTTGAGGGATACACAGATACGCAGTATTTT.